This paragraph covers one T cell receptor beta chain sequence. These data are taken from a study of blood T cell repertoires in COVID-19. Overall study: In each case, the material was cDNA or gDNA derived from T cells, B-cell-depleted T cells, or PBMCs.

Original handling: The authors estimated nucleated cell counts from reference gene primer amplification. Assay: immunoSEQ multiplex PCR; the TCRdb copy retains only in-frame clones and omits some. V and J calls and clone size are as listed in that table; D and trimming were resolved from the DNA. Of approximately 130,000 clones in the sample, around 83% were seen once. The length of the CDR3 is 14 residues. Germline V gene lookup returns CDR1 PRHDT and CDR2 FYEKMQ (reference sequence). Trimming removed 5 bases from V and 3 bases from J; junction bases left unmatched: 7. Cohort 3 donors counted as recovered after two negative PCRs, clearance, or resolved symptoms.

The TCR was taken from a man aged 25-45 years who had recovered from COVID-19. Sequences were obtained from PBMCs or T cells enriched from blood (not recorded which). The genes are TRBV13 and TRBJ2-7; TRBD1 matches 7 bases. The CDR3 DNA follows: TGTGCCAGCAGCCCCGGACAGGAGGACTACGAGCAGTACTTC. Translated: CASSPGQEDYEQYF.